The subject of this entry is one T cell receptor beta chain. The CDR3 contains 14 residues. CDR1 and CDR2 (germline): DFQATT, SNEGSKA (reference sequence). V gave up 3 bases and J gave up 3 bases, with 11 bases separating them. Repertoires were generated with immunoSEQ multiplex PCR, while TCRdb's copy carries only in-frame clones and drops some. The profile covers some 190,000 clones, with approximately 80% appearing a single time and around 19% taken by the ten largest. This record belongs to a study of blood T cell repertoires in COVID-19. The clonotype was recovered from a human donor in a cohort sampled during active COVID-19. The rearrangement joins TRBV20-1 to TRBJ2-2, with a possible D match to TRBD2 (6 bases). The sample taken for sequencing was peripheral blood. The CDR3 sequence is CSASFRDYTGELFF. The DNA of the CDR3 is TGCAGTGCTAGTTTCAGGGACTACACCGGGGAGCTGTTTTTT.